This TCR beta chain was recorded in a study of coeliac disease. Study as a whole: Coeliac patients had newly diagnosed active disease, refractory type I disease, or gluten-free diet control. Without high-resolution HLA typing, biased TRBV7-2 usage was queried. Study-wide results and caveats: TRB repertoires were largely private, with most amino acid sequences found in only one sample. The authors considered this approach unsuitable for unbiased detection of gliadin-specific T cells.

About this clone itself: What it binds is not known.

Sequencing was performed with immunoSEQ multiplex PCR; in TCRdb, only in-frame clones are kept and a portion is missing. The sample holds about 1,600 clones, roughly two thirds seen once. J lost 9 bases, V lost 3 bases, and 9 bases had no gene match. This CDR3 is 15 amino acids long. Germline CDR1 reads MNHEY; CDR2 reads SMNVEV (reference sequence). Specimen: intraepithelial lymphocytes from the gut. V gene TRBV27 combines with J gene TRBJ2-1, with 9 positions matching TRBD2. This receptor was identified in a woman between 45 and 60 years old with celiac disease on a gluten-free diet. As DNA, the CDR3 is TGTGCCAGCAGTTTGTCGGCGGGGGGGCGTAGTGAGCAGTTCTTC. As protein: CASSLSAGGRSEQFF.